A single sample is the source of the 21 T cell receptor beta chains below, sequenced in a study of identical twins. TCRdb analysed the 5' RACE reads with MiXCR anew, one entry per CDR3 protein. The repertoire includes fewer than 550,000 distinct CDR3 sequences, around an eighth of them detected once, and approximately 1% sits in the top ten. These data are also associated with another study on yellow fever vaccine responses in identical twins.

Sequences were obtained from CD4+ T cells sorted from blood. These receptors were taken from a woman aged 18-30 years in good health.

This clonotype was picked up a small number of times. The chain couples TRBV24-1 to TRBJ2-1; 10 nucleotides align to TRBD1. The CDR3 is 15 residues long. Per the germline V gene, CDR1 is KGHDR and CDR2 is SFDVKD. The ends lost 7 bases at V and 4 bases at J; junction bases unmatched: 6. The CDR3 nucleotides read TGTGCCACCAGCGCCGGGACAGGGGTTTACAATGAGCAGTTCTTC. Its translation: CATSAGTGVYNEQFF.

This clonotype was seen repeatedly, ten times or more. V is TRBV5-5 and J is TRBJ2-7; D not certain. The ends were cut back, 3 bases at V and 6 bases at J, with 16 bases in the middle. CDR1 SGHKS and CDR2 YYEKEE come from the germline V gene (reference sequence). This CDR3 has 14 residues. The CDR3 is CASSYVFGYSEQYF. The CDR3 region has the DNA TGTGCCAGCAGCTATGTATTCGGGTATTCCGAGCAGTACTTC.

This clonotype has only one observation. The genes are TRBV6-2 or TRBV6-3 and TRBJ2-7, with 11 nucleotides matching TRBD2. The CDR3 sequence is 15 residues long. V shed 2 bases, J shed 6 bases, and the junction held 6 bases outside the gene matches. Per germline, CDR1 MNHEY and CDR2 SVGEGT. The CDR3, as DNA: TGTGCCAGCAGTTACGAAGGACTAGCGGGTTTCGAGCAGTACTTC. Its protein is CASSYEGLAGFEQYF.

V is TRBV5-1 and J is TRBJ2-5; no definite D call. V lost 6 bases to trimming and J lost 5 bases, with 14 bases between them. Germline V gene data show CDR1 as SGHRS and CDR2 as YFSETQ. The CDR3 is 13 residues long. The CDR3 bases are TGCGCCAGCAACCTCGGAGCCCGCGAGACCCAGTACTTC. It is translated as CASNLGARETQYF.

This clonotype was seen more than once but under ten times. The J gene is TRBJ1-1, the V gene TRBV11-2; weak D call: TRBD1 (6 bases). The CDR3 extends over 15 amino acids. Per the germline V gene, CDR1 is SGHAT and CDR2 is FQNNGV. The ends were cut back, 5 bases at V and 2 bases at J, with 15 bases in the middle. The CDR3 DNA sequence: TGTGCCAGCAGCACCATGACAGGCCGTAACACTGAAGCTTTCTTT. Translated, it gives CASSTMTGRNTEAFF.

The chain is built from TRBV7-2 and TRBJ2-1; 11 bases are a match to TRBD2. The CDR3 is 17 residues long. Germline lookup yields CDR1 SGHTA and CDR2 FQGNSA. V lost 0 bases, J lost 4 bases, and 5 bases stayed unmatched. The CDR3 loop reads CASSLAITSGGYNEQFF. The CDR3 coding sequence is TGTGCCAGCAGCTTAGCGATCACTAGCGGGGGATACAATGAGCAGTTCTTC.

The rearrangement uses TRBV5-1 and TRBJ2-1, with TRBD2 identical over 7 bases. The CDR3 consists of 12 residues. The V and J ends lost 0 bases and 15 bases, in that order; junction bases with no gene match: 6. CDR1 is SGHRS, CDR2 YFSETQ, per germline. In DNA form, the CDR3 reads TGCGCCAGCAGCTTGGCCGGACTAGTGTCGTTCTTC. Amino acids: CASSLAGLVSFF.

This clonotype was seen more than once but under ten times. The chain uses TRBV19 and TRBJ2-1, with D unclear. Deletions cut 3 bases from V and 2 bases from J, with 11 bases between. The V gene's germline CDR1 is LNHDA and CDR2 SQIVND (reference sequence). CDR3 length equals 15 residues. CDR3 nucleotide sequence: TGTGCCAGTAGTATCGTCGGGCAAACCTACAATGAGCAGTTCTTC. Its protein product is CASSIVGQTYNEQFF.

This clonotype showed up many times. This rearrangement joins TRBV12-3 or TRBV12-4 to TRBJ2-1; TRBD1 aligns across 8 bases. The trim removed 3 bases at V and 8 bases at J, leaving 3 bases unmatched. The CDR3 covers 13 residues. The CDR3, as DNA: TGTGCCAGCAGTTTGAACAGGGGGGATGAGCAGTTCTTC. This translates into CASSLNRGDEQFF.

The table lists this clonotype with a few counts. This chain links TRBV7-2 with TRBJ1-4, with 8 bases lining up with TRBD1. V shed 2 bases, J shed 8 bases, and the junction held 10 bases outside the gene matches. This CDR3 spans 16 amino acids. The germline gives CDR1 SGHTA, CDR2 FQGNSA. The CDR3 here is CASSLRPDRGLEKLFF. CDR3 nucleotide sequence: TGTGCCAGCAGCTTAAGGCCCGACAGGGGTTTGGAAAAACTGTTTTTT.

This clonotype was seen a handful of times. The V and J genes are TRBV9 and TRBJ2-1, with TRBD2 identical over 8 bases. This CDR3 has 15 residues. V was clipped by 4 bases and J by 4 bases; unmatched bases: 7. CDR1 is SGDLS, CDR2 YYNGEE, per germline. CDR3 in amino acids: CASSSYSGGYNEQFF. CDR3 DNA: TGTGCCAGCAGCTCTTACAGCGGGGGTTACAATGAGCAGTTCTTC.

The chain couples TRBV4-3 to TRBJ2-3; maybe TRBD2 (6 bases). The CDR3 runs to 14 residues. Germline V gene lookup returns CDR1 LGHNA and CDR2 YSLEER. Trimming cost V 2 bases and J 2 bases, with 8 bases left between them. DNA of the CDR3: TGCGCCAGCAGCCAACGGGAGAACACAGATACGCAGTATTTT. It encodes CASSQRENTDTQYF.

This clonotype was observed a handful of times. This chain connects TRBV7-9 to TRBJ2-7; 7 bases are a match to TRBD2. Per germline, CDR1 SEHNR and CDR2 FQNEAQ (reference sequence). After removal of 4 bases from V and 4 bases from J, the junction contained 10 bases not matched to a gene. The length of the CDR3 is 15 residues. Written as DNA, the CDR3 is TGTGCCAGCAGCTCGCTAGCGGTCCCTGAATACGAGCAGTACTTC. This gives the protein CASSSLAVPEYEQYF.

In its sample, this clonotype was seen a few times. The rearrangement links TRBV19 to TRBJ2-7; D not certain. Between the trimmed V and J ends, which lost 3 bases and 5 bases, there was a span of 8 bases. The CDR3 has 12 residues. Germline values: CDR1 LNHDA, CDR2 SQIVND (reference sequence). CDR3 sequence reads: CASSMYGDEQYF. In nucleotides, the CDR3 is TGTGCCAGTAGTATGTACGGAGACGAGCAGTACTTC.

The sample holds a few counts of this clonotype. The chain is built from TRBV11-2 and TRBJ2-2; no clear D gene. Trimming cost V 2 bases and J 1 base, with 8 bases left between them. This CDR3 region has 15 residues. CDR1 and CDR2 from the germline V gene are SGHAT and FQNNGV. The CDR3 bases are TGTGCCAGCAGCTTATTTAGGCGGAACACCGGGGAGCTGTTTTTT. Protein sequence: CASSLFRRNTGELFF. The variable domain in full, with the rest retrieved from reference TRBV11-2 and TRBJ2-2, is EAGVAQSPRYKIIEKRQSVAFWCNPISGHATLYWYQQILGQGPKLLIQFQNNGVVDDSQLPKDRFSAERLKGVDSTLKIQPAKLEDSAVYLCASSLFRRNTGELFFGEGSRLTVL.

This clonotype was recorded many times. CDR3 in amino acids: CASSKFGEKGQGEHEQYF. CDR3 coding DNA: TGTGCCAGCAGCAAATTTGGGGAGAAGGGACAGGGGGAGCACGAGCAGTACTTC. V gene TRBV21-1 combines with J gene TRBJ2-7; TRBD1 is the table's D call, not checked against the DNA. TRBV21-1 is labeled a pseudogene. This CDR3 has 18 residues.

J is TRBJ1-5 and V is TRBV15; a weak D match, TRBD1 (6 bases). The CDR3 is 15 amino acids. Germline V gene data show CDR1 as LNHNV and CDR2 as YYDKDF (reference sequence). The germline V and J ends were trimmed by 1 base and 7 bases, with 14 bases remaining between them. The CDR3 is CATSRGGQVEQPQHF. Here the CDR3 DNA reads TGTGCCACCAGCAGAGGGGGGCAGGTGGAACAGCCCCAGCATTTT.

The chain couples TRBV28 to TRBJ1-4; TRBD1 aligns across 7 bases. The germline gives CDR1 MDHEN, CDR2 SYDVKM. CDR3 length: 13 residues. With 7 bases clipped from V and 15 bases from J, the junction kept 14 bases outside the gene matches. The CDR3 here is CASNIGGQPKVFF. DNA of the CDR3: TGTGCCAGCAACATAGGGGGACAGCCGAAGGTGTTTTTT.

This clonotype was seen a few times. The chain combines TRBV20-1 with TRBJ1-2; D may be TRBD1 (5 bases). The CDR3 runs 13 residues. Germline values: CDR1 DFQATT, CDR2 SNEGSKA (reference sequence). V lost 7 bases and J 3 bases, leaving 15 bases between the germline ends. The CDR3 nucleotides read TGCAGTGTTTATGCGGGGGGGGACTATGGCTACACCTTC. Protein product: CSVYAGGDYGYTF.

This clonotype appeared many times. CDR3 DNA: TGTGCCAGCACCCTGGTCAAGACCCAAACGCGGAGTTCACCCCTCCACTTT. It yields the protein CASTLVKTQTRSSPLHF. The chain employs TRBV6-1 and TRBJ1-6, with unresolved D. The length of the CDR3 is 17 residues. Trimming stripped 7 bases from V and 9 bases from J, with 25 bases between. Per germline, CDR1 MNHNS and CDR2 SASEGT.

CDR3 DNA sequence: TGTGCCAGCAGCTTATCTAGCGGGGGGTTTGCAGATACGCAGTATTTT. It specifies CASSLSSGGFADTQYF. The rearrangement uses TRBV7-3 and TRBJ2-3; 11 positions match TRBD2. V shed 2 bases and J 4 bases; nucleotides not matched to a gene: 5. There are 16 residues in the CDR3. Germline V gene sequence: CDR1 SGHTA, CDR2 FQGTGA. The whole variable domain, remainder taken from reference TRBV7-3 and TRBJ2-3, is GAGVSQTPSNKVTEKGKYVELRCDPISGHTALYWYRQSLGQGPEFLIYFQGTGAADDSGLPNDRFFAVRPEGSVSTLKIQRTERGDSAVYLCASSLSSGGFADTQYFGPGTRLTVL.